One and the same sample provided the 9 T cell receptor beta chains below, sequenced in a study of CD8+ T cells in alopecia areata. As the sequencing template, cDNA was produced by extracting RNA and reverse transcribing it. TCRdb's copy holds only in-frame clones and misses some; the assay was immunoSEQ multiplex PCR. This table holds about 250,000 clones, roughly 69% found once. This sample comprised CD4+ T cells sorted from blood, obtained at week 0. The receptors derive from a human donor with alopecia areata.

The V gene is TRBV7-9, the J gene TRBJ2-5; TRBD1 matches 7 bases. Trimming cost V 2 bases and J 2 bases; bases outside gene matches: 11. This CDR3 has 17 residues. Germline loops: CDR1 SEHNR, CDR2 FQNEAQ (reference sequence). The CDR3: CASSLTVRQGVQETQYF. DNA of the CDR3: TGTGCCAGCAGCTTAACAGTGCGGCAGGGGGTACAAGAGACCCAGTACTTC.

V is TRBV29-1 and J is TRBJ2-3, with a tentative D call TRBD1 (6 bases). Trimming took 6 bases from V and 6 from J, leaving 10 bases between them. The CDR3 spans 11 residues. CDR1 SQVTM and CDR2 ANQGSEA come from the germline V gene. The CDR3 sequence: CSVPQGDTQYF. DNA for the CDR3: TGCAGCGTCCCCCAGGGGGATACGCAGTATTTT.

The CDR3 nucleotides are TGTGCCAGCAGTGAACACAGCGCGGGCACAGATACGCAGTATTTT. This encodes CASSEHSAGTDTQYF. V and J are TRBV25-1 and TRBJ2-3, with no clear D. The germline V gene encodes CDR1 MGHDK and CDR2 SYGVNS. V lost 2 bases and J 1 base, leaving 10 bases between the germline ends. The CDR3 has 15 amino acids. Looking up the rest from reference TRBV25-1 and TRBJ2-3 gives the full variable domain: EADIYQTPRYLVIGTGKKITLECSQTMGHDKMYWYQQDPGMELHLIHYSYGVNSTEKGDLSSESTVSRIRTEHFPLTLESARPSHTSQYLCASSEHSAGTDTQYFGPGTRLTVL.

This clone has a single count. V usage is TRBV7-9 and J usage is TRBJ1-1; no clear D. This CDR3 has 12 residues. V lost 5 bases, J lost 8 bases, and 12 bases lay in between. Looked up from germline, CDR1 is SEHNR and CDR2 is FQNEAQ (reference sequence). CDR3 nucleotides: TGTGCCAGCAGCCCATACGTGGGGGAAGCTTTCTTT. Translating gives CASSPYVGEAFF. Combining the CDR3 with reference TRBV7-9 and TRBJ1-1 gives the whole variable domain DTGVSQNPRHKITKRGQNVTFRCDPISEHNRLYWYRQTLGQGPEFLTYFQNEAQLEKSRLLSDRFSAERPKGSFSTLEIQRTEQGDSAMYLCASSPYVGEAFFGQGTRLTVV.

V and J are TRBV5-4 and TRBJ2-5; D may correspond to TRBD1 or TRBD2 (5 bases each). Germline values: CDR1 SGHNT, CDR2 YYREEE (reference sequence). CDR3 length: 10 residues. Trimming removed 7 bases from V and 4 bases from J, with 5 bases in between. Here the CDR3 DNA reads TGTGCCAGCGGGGGAGAGACCCAGTACTTC. Protein sequence: CASGGETQYF.

The rearrangement joins TRBV7-9 to TRBJ2-1; D remains ambiguous. This CDR3 comprises 14 residues. Germline CDR1 SEHNR, CDR2 FQNEAQ (reference sequence). V was pared by 4 bases and J by 8 bases, with 15 bases between. This CDR3 reads CASSYRVNTDEQFF. CDR3 in DNA: TGTGCCAGCAGCTACCGGGTCAATACGGATGAGCAGTTCTTC.

The V gene is TRBV5-1, the J gene TRBJ2-1, with 12 bases lining up with TRBD2. The V and J ends lost 1 base and 4 bases, in that order; junction bases with no gene match: 3. CDR3 length equals 16 residues. The germline CDR1 and CDR2 sequences are SGHRS and YFSETQ. The CDR3 sequence: CASSLLLAGGYNEQFF. The CDR3 DNA is TGCGCCAGCAGCTTGCTACTAGCGGGGGGATACAATGAGCAGTTCTTC.

Notes on this clone: The same CDR3 can be traced to other DNA sequences in this sample. This rearrangement joins TRBV9 to TRBJ2-2; tentative D call: TRBD2 (6 bases). V gave up 0 bases and J gave up 2 bases, with 8 bases separating them. Germline assignment: CDR1 SGDLS and CDR2 YYNGEE. The CDR3 is 15 residues long. DNA of the CDR3: TGTGCCAGCAGCGTAGCGGGACTTAACACCGGGGAGCTGTTTTTT. Its translation: CASSVAGLNTGELFF.

Concerning this clone: Additional DNA sequences in this sample encode the identical CDR3. The gene calls are TRBV5-6 and TRBJ2-3, with TRBD2 matching over 7 bases. This CDR3 is 16 amino acids long. The trim removed 0 bases at V and 3 bases at J, leaving 7 bases unmatched. The germline V gene encodes CDR1 SGHDT and CDR2 YYEEEE. CDR3 sequence reads: CASSLEGGRRTDTQYF. The DNA for the CDR3 is TGTGCCAGCAGCTTGGAGGGAGGGCGTCGTACAGATACGCAGTATTTT.